The rows below give T cell receptor beta chains drawn from one sample of a study of beta chain features in type 1 diabetes. Some clones are missing from TCRdb's copy, which holds only in-frame ones; the method was immunoSEQ multiplex PCR. Of 250,000 to 300,000 clones in the sample, roughly 8% are singletons; the top ten hold roughly 1%. The sample was central memory CD4+ T cells from blood. These receptor sequences come from a woman under 30 in good health. CDR3s leave out the opening cysteine and the closing phenylalanine or tryptophan. Each record gives: V gene, J gene, CDR3 protein.

TRBV18	TRBJ2-5	ASSPPGTMETQY
TRBV18	TRBJ2-1	ASSLGDYNEQF
TRBV15	TRBJ1-5	ATSRGDLNQPQH
TRBV5-8	TRBJ1-2	ASSAPTGGDLYGYT
TRBV7-3	TRBJ2-5	ASSLATSGRGTQY
TRBV7-9	TRBJ2-5	ASSLGAEETQY
TRBV5-6	TRBJ2-3	ASSLVTGADTQY
TRBV6-5	TRBJ2-3	ASSHRDVTDTQY
TRBV7-9	TRBJ2-2	ASSFGRVAGELF
TRBV6-1	TRBJ2-3	ASSPSLAGTDTQY
TRBV7-2	TRBJ2-5	ASSLTPDSLETQY
TRBV7-8	TRBJ2-7	ASSLAGGVPSYEQY
TRBV2	TRBJ2-2	ASSEWLARTGELF
TRBV11-2	TRBJ1-1	ASSLVDLRGRSEAF
TRBV9	TRBJ2-2	ASRRNTGELF
TRBV18	TRBJ1-1	ASSPNPQLNTEAF
TRBV7-9	TRBJ2-1	ASSLDIQGEPF
TRBV6-5	TRBJ1-5	ASKSPDPSNQPQH
TRBV15	TRBJ2-7	ATSSRVTGEQY
TRBV29-1	TRBJ2-1	RPPGYNEQF
TRBV10-3	TRBJ1-5	AISEGTGTQPQH
TRBV5-4	TRBJ2-1	ASSSGPMQF
TRBV4-1	TRBJ1-5	ASSPGQGSGSNQPQH
TRBV7-9	TRBJ1-4	ASSLANGGELF
TRBV2	TRBJ2-5	ASSGDRGFETQY
TRBV5-4	TRBJ2-2	ASSLGRGELF
TRBV7-2	TRBJ1-6	ASRAGTTNSPLH
TRBV4-2	TRBJ2-3	ASSLGLSKDTQY
TRBV5-1	TRBJ1-1	ASSRDANTEAF
TRBV11-3	TRBJ2-3	ASSLDGTSTDTQY
TRBV4-2	TRBJ1-1	ASSLETGRSAF
TRBV7-9	TRBJ2-3	ASGQGSTDTQY
TRBV30	TRBJ2-7	ACNRASRILYEQY
TRBV6-5	TRBJ2-5	ASSLSGRTTTQY
TRBV19	TRBJ2-3	ASTRTSGGPTDTQY
TRBV2	TRBJ2-3	ASSLATSGADTQY
TRBV4-3	TRBJ2-7	ASSQGSSGSSYEQY
TRBV27	TRBJ2-5	ASSFTPGKGETQY
TRBV6-5	TRBJ1-5	ASSSRGHQPQH
TRBV15	TRBJ2-5	ATSRNSGGTYRRETQY